This passage covers 10 T cell receptor beta chains from one sample sequenced in a study of blood T cells in healthy people across ages (dated by TCRdb to the mid-2010s). Receptor amplification or capture employed 5' RACE. Sequencing relied on an Illumina HiSeq 2500. A second roughly 7 to 11 cycle PCR used a sample-barcoded 5' primer and a J-beta primer mix. Clones were called with MiXCR by TCRdb after fastp trimmed the public reads at Q25, and only in-frame beta chains were retained. For every CDR3 protein sequence, its rows merge into one entry that carries the most common genes and DNA. The sample data list nearly 800,000 distinct CDR3 sequences, and roughly three fifths of these were observed just once. Of the sample, around 25% is held by the ten largest clones. Sequences were obtained from blood. The receptors were gathered from a man aged 35 to 55 in good health.

The chain has TRBV28 and TRBJ2-1; 11 bases match TRBD2. The J call may be mistaken, given a closer DNA end match to TRBJ2-7. The CDR3 extends over 16 amino acids. CDR1 is MDHEN and CDR2 is SYDVKM in the germline V gene. The CDR3 region is CASPVSGGDAYNEQYF. The CDR3 DNA reads TGTGCCAGCCCTGTTAGCGGGGGGGACGCCTACAATGAGCAGTACTTC.

V is TRBV12-3 or TRBV12-4 and J is TRBJ2-7, with 10 bases fitting TRBD2. With V trimmed by 6 bases and J by 7 bases, 12 bases remained unmatched. The CDR3 extends over 15 amino acids. In DNA, the CDR3 is TGTGCCAGCAGGTTGACTAGCGGGCCTAACAATGAGCAGTACTTC. As protein: CASRLTSGPNNEQYF.

This sequence joins TRBV2 and TRBJ2-1; D is undetermined. Trimming cost V 6 bases and J 10 bases, with 10 bases left between them. The CDR3 has 11 amino acids. The germline V gene has CDR1 SNHLY and CDR2 FYNNEI. This chain's CDR3 is CASRPPSEQFF. The CDR3 nucleotides read TGTGCCAGCAGACCTCCCTCCGAGCAGTTCTTC.

This rearrangement joins TRBV6-1 to TRBJ2-7; the match to TRBD1 covers 11 bases. Trimming removed 4 bases from V and 7 bases from J; junction bases left unmatched: 9. From germline, CDR1 is MNHNS and CDR2 SASEGT. The CDR3 consists of 15 residues. The DNA of the CDR3 is TGTGCCAGCAGTGGGGGGACAGGGGGTTGGAATGAGCAGTACTTC. It is translated as CASSGGTGGWNEQYF.

The chain employs TRBV7-9 and TRBJ2-1, with TRBD1 identical over 7 bases. Per germline, CDR1 SEHNR and CDR2 FQNEAQ (reference sequence). The trim removed 1 base at V and 15 bases at J, leaving 6 bases unmatched. This CDR3 spans 12 amino acids. As DNA, the CDR3 is TGTGCCAGCAGCTTAGGACAGGGTTTTTCGTTCTTC. This encodes CASSLGQGFSFF.

This clonotype was seen just once. J is TRBJ1-5 and V is TRBV24-1; D is undetermined. The CDR3 runs 15 residues. The germline gives CDR1 KGHDR, CDR2 SFDVKD. V lost 2 bases, J lost 7 bases, and 14 bases lay in between. CDR3 sequence reads: CATSDSGGFGQPQHF. The CDR3, as DNA: TGTGCCACCAGTGATTCGGGCGGGTTCGGACAGCCCCAGCATTTT.

The V call is TRBV27, the J call TRBJ2-7, with 7 bases that match TRBD2. CDR1 and CDR2 (germline): MNHEY, SMNVEV (reference sequence). The CDR3 extends over 15 amino acids. The trim removed 4 bases at V and 6 bases at J, leaving 12 bases unmatched. The CDR3 loop reads CASSSVSGSGLEQYF. The CDR3 nucleotides read TGTGCCAGCAGTTCCGTTAGCGGGTCCGGTCTCGAGCAGTACTTC.

V and J are TRBV6-2 or TRBV6-3 and TRBJ1-4; perhaps TRBD1 as D (5 bases). The germline V gene encodes CDR1 MNHEY and CDR2 SVGEGT. The CDR3 contains 13 residues. CDR3 DNA: TGTGCGAAACAAGTCGGGACGGATGAAAAACTGTTTTTT. Translated: CAKQVGTDEKLFF.

The V gene is TRBV10-3, the J gene TRBJ1-6; TRBD1 matches at 7 bases. CDR3 length equals 16 residues. From germline, CDR1 is ENHRY and CDR2 SYGVKD. V shed 5 bases and J 5 bases; nucleotides not matched to a gene: 9. The CDR3 here is CAISNTGTENNSPLHF. CDR3 DNA sequence: TGTGCCATCAGTAACACCGGGACAGAGAATAATTCACCCCTCCACTTT.

To note about this clonotype: This could be a read error, since a much larger clone is one nucleotide away. The chain is built from TRBV7-3 and TRBJ2-5; D not resolved. CDR1 is SGHTA and CDR2 is FQGTGA in the germline V gene. CDR3 length: 13 amino acids. V lost 1 base to trimming and J lost 11 bases, with 14 bases between them. The CDR3: CASSLRGTNGQYF. The CDR3 DNA reads as TGTGCCAGCAGCTTAAGAGGTACTAACGGGCAGTACTTC.